The present T cell receptor beta chain was sequenced within a study of cytomegalovirus exposure and HLA in healthy donors. Study results and caveats: CMV antigen specificity of three CMV-associated chains was confirmed in vitro. Cytomegalovirus association was assigned to more than 150 TCR beta chains.

Concerning this clone itself: Its specificity is not known.

An approximately 120-subject validation cohort, separate from the roughly 670-subject first cohort, supplied the donors. TCRdb's table, derived via immunoSEQ multiplex PCR, lists solely in-frame clones and lacks some. The data show under 200,000 clones, less than 90% seen once. V lost 1 base and J lost 6; bases outside the gene matches: 6. CDR1 and CDR2 (germline): SGHVS, FNYEAQ. This CDR3 has 14 amino acids. The sequence was obtained from a woman younger than 30 in good health and CMV-seronegative. The sequenced sample consisted of PBMCs. The rearrangement links TRBV7-6 to TRBJ2-7, with 7 bases lining up with TRBD1. The chain's CDR3 is CASSLGQGSSEQYF. Here the CDR3 DNA reads TGTGCCAGCAGCTTAGGACAGGGTTCTAGCGAGCAGTACTTC.